A selection of T cell receptor beta chains follows, all from one sample in a study of blood T cell repertoires in COVID-19. TCRdb's copy holds only in-frame clones and misses some; the assay was immunoSEQ multiplex PCR. The sample has about 330,000 clones, approximately 87% seen once. Sequencing was carried out using PBMCs or T cells enriched from blood (not recorded which). The receptors were sampled from a woman aged 25 to 45 who had recovered from COVID-19. Both conserved end residues are trimmed from each CDR3. Each record gives: CDR3 length, clone size, V gene, CDR3 protein. Size is stated for part of the rows, as once, few or many counts, or as a class when the clone is expanded.

16	-	TRBV7-2	ASSWFSSGGLSYNEQF
16	-	TRBV6-1	ASSDAGWWSSYNSPLH
13	-	TRBV5-1	ASSGGQGDVETQY
16	-	TRBV4-1	ASSQPWTEPYSNQPQH
11	-	TRBV4-1	ASSPGEGEKLF
17	-	TRBV18	ASSPPVPIRGGAQETQY
13	once	TRBV6-5	ASIPTGISNQPQH
12	-	TRBV6-5	ASTGQEGYSPLH
15	-	TRBV20-1	SASRTRRTGSNQPQH
13	-	TRBV7-2	ASSANREPLGGYT
14	-	TRBV6-1	ASSEASPVLGNTIY
13	-	TRBV4-1	ASSHTRPYNSPLH
10	-	TRBV5-4	ASGVGIGELF